These T cell receptor beta chains were read from a single sample in a study of CD8 T cells in ankylosing spondylitis. One entry per CDR3 protein results from TCRdb running MiXCR on the 5' RACE reads. In the table there are some 90,000 distinct CDR3 sequences, roughly 27% of which are singletons. The specimen was blood, either unsorted or a sorted T cell fraction (not recorded which). These receptors originate from a male donor with ankylosing spondylitis or in good health (not recorded which). Each CDR3 is given with its conserved first and last residue. The order of the fields is D gene, V gene, clone size, CDR3 length, J gene, CDR3 protein, CDR3 DNA. The D gene is left open where the match is weak. Expanded clones are given a class, and other clones once, few, many or no size at all.

d_gene: TRBD2
v_gene: TRBV6-1
abundance: few
len: 13
j_gene: TRBJ2-7
CDR3aa: CASALAGVYEQYF
CDR3nt: TGTGCCAGCGCCCTAGCGGGAGTCTACGAGCAGTACTTC

d_gene: -
v_gene: TRBV7-9
abundance: -
len: 13
j_gene: TRBJ1-5
CDR3aa: CASSTQGNQPQHF
CDR3nt: TGTGCCAGCAGCACCCAGGGAAACCAGCCCCAGCATTTT

d_gene: -
v_gene: TRBV18
abundance: -
len: 14
j_gene: TRBJ1-2
CDR3aa: CASSPGGLDYGYTF
CDR3nt: TGTGCCAGCTCACCGGGGGGGCTTGACTATGGCTACACCTTC

d_gene: -
v_gene: TRBV10-3
abundance: -
len: 12
j_gene: TRBJ2-5
CDR3aa: CAISLDGETQYF
CDR3nt: TGTGCCATCAGTCTGGACGGAGAGACCCAGTACTTC

d_gene: -
v_gene: TRBV5-1
abundance: -
len: 16
j_gene: TRBJ2-3
CDR3aa: CASSSLGLGDTDTQYF
CDR3nt: TGCGCCAGCAGCTCACTAGGGCTCGGAGACACAGATACGCAGTATTTT

d_gene: TRBD2
v_gene: TRBV2
abundance: -
len: 16
j_gene: TRBJ2-2
CDR3aa: CASRSGLAGGMGELFF
CDR3nt: TGTGCCAGCAGGTCCGGACTAGCGGGAGGAATGGGGGAGCTGTTTTTT

d_gene: -
v_gene: TRBV20-1
abundance: -
len: 14
j_gene: TRBJ1-5
CDR3aa: CSASIGTSDQPQHF
CDR3nt: TGCAGCGCCAGTATAGGGACTTCCGATCAGCCCCAGCATTTT

d_gene: TRBD2
v_gene: TRBV11-2
abundance: few
len: 15
j_gene: TRBJ2-2
CDR3aa: CASRRPGLVTGELFF
CDR3nt: TGTGCCAGCAGGCGCCCCGGACTAGTTACCGGGGAGCTGTTTTTT

d_gene: TRBD1
v_gene: TRBV20-1
abundance: -
len: 14
j_gene: TRBJ1-5
CDR3aa: CSAYRGGGNQPQHF
CDR3nt: TGCAGTGCTTACAGGGGAGGGGGCAATCAGCCCCAGCATTTT

d_gene: -
v_gene: TRBV20-1
abundance: -
len: 15
j_gene: TRBJ2-3
CDR3aa: CSAREPLDPPDTQYF
CDR3nt: TGCAGTGCTAGGGAGCCCCTCGATCCCCCAGATACGCAGTATTTT

d_gene: -
v_gene: TRBV27
abundance: -
len: 11
j_gene: TRBJ2-1
CDR3aa: CASRDRNEQFF
CDR3nt: TGTGCCAGCAGAGACAGGAATGAGCAGTTCTTC

d_gene: -
v_gene: TRBV4-1
abundance: few
len: 16
j_gene: TRBJ1-4
CDR3aa: CASSPGQRARDEKLFF
CDR3nt: TGCGCCAGCAGCCCCGGCCAACGGGCAAGAGATGAAAAACTGTTTTTT

d_gene: -
v_gene: TRBV7-8
abundance: few
len: 12
j_gene: TRBJ2-4
CDR3aa: CASSFMGDIQYF
CDR3nt: TGTGCCAGCAGCTTTATGGGAGACATTCAGTACTTC

d_gene: TRBD1
v_gene: TRBV5-1
abundance: -
len: 13
j_gene: TRBJ1-2
CDR3aa: CASSLVQGSGYTF
CDR3nt: TGCGCCAGCAGCTTGGTACAGGGGAGCGGCTACACCTTC

d_gene: TRBD1
v_gene: TRBV5-1
abundance: -
len: 13
j_gene: TRBJ2-4
CDR3aa: CASSLVGTDIQYF
CDR3nt: TGCGCCAGCAGCTTGGTAGGGACAGACATTCAGTACTTC

d_gene: -
v_gene: TRBV20-1
abundance: -
len: 17
j_gene: TRBJ1-5
CDR3aa: CSARFRVQTIGNQPQHF
CDR3nt: TGCAGTGCTAGGTTCAGGGTGCAAACCATCGGCAATCAGCCCCAGCATTTT

d_gene: TRBD2
v_gene: TRBV20-1
abundance: few
len: 14
j_gene: TRBJ2-1
CDR3aa: CSAPTSGSLDEQFF
CDR3nt: TGCAGTGCTCCCACTAGCGGGAGTTTGGATGAGCAGTTCTTC

d_gene: TRBD2
v_gene: TRBV12-3/TRBV12-4
abundance: -
len: 16
j_gene: TRBJ2-3
CDR3aa: CASRPTSGRGTDTQYF
CDR3nt: TGTGCCAGCAGGCCCACTAGCGGGAGAGGCACAGATACGCAGTATTTT

d_gene: -
v_gene: TRBV5-1
abundance: -
len: 15
j_gene: TRBJ2-3
CDR3aa: CASSFPGLSTDTQYF
CDR3nt: TGCGCCAGCAGCTTCCCAGGACTCAGCACAGATACGCAGTATTTT

d_gene: TRBD2
v_gene: TRBV20-1
abundance: few
len: 12
j_gene: TRBJ2-7
CDR3aa: CSATGGSYEQYF
CDR3nt: TGCAGTGCAACGGGAGGGTCCTACGAGCAGTACTTC

d_gene: -
v_gene: TRBV4-2
abundance: few
len: 14
j_gene: TRBJ2-5
CDR3aa: CASSQVRQEETQYF
CDR3nt: TGTGCCAGCAGCCAAGTCCGGCAAGAAGAGACCCAGTACTTC

d_gene: TRBD2
v_gene: TRBV29-1
abundance: -
len: 14
j_gene: TRBJ2-1
CDR3aa: CSVERGPSYNEHFF
CDR3nt: TGCAGCGTGGAGCGGGGGCCCTCCTACAATGAGCACTTCTTC

d_gene: -
v_gene: TRBV5-1
abundance: few
len: 14
j_gene: TRBJ2-7
CDR3aa: CASSGGTISYEQYF
CDR3nt: TGCGCCAGCAGCGGCGGAACCATCTCCTACGAGCAGTACTTC

d_gene: -
v_gene: TRBV7-9
abundance: -
len: 14
j_gene: TRBJ1-1
CDR3aa: CASSLEGVWAEAFF
CDR3nt: TGTGCCAGCAGCTTAGAAGGGGTCTGGGCTGAAGCTTTCTTT

d_gene: TRBD1
v_gene: TRBV5-1
abundance: few
len: 16
j_gene: TRBJ1-1
CDR3aa: CASSLGGTVMNTEAFF
CDR3nt: TGCGCCAGCAGCTTGGGAGGGACAGTCATGAACACTGAAGCTTTCTTT

d_gene: -
v_gene: TRBV6-5
abundance: few
len: 14
j_gene: TRBJ2-5
CDR3aa: CASSYEGGQETQYF
CDR3nt: TGTGCCAGCAGTTATGAGGGTGGCCAAGAGACCCAGTACTTC